Reported below is one TCR beta chain. This sample is drawn from a study of shared clonotypes between healthy human individuals. Study-level background: Donor composition was a couple of women and a few men, aged 18 to 49.

Each subset's genomic DNA was shared equally among a number of immunoSEQ plates. Sequencing used immunoSEQ multiplex PCR; TCRdb keeps in-frame clones, though not all of them. The profile shows about 560,000 clones, just over 75% of them singletons. The junction had 6 bases not matched to a gene; V was cut back by 5 bases and J by 3 bases. Germline CDR1 GTSNPN, CDR2 SVGIG (reference sequence). CDR3 length: 15 residues. Those who donated, Caucasian adults without exception, all lived in Nashville, Tennessee. The sequenced sample was PBMCs. The chain recombines TRBV30 with TRBJ2-7; TRBD2 agrees at 14 bases. The TCR comes from a woman in her thirties or forties in good health. Some clones in this sample may be carry-over from other donors' samples. This CDR3 is CAWEGTSGSIYEQYF. CDR3 bases: TGTGCCTGGGAAGGGACTAGCGGGAGCATCTACGAGCAGTACTTC.